This T cell receptor (beta chain) was captured in a study of blood T cell repertoires in COVID-19. About the research overall: PBMCs, B-cell-depleted T cells, or T cells provided the cDNA or gDNA that made up the material.

The CDR3 totals 14 residues. The germline gives CDR1 LNHDA, CDR2 SQIVND (reference sequence). J lost 4 bases, V lost 3 bases, and 5 bases had no gene match. Under the authors' procedure: Nucleated cell number was recorded as an estimate derived from reference gene primer amplification. Assay used: immunoSEQ multiplex PCR; TCRdb lists only in-frame clones, some missing. Clone size and V and J calls were adopted from that table, with D and trimming inferred from the DNA. The table has roughly 88,000 clones, around 90% seen once. The source material was peripheral blood. The chain links TRBV19 to TRBJ1-2, with TRBD1 identical over 7 bases. This sequence originates from a woman aged 50 to 60 in a cohort sampled during active COVID-19. Here the CDR3 reads CASSIPRQGYGYTF. DNA of the CDR3: TGTGCCAGTAGTATTCCGCGACAGGGCTATGGCTACACCTTC. The variable domain in full, with the rest retrieved from reference TRBV19 and TRBJ1-2, is DGGITQSPKYLFRKEGQNVTLSCEQNLNHDAMYWYRQDPGQGLRLIYYSQIVNDFQKGDIAEGYSVSREKKESFPLTVTSAQKNPTAFYLCASSIPRQGYGYTFGSGTRLTVV.